The clone carrying this T cell receptor beta chain appeared once. Its antigen remains unknown. V was trimmed by 1 base and J by 2 bases, leaving 12 bases between them. This CDR3 comprises 15 residues. CDR1 SGHKS and CDR2 YYEKEE come from the germline V gene (reference sequence). The PCR made use of 60 Vbeta and 13 Jbeta primers. The method was immunoSEQ multiplex PCR; TCRdb's version includes in-frame clones alone and lacks a portion of them. The sample holds 150,000 to 200,000 clones; around 77% are singletons and the top ten take around 1.9%. This record belongs to a study of cytomegalovirus exposure and HLA in healthy donors. Study results and limitations: Compared with the approximately 680-donor mean, an Asian-associated ancestry cluster reportedly had fewer N-insertions, according to a later analysis. Researchers reported in a later analysis that common viral pathogens appeared linked to several top clusters.

This TCR came from a woman aged 25-40 years in good health and CMV-seronegative. The rearrangement joins TRBV5-5 to TRBJ1-1; weak D call: TRBD1 (6 bases). Source material: PBMCs. CDR3 DNA: TGTGCCAGCAGCTTGCGCTGGACAGCCAACACTGAAGCTTTCTTT. Protein sequence: CASSLRWTANTEAFF.